The 25 T cell receptor beta chains below come from one sample, sequenced in a study of cytomegalovirus exposure and HLA in healthy donors. Using immunoSEQ multiplex PCR, the repertoire was profiled, and TCRdb retains in-frame clones only, with some absent. The sample lists approximately 260,000 clones, more than 75% occurring once. Sequences were obtained from PBMCs. All receptors come from a woman aged 30 to 39 in good health and CMV-seropositive.

V gene TRBV5-1 combines with J gene TRBJ2-1, with 8 bases aligning to TRBD1. In germline, CDR1 is SGHRS, CDR2 YFSETQ. V shed 0 bases and J 9 bases; nucleotides not matched to a gene: 2. The CDR3 is 13 residues long. The chain's CDR3 is CASSLGQGSEQFF. Written as DNA, the CDR3 is TGCGCCAGCAGCTTGGGACAGGGGAGTGAGCAGTTCTTC.

V is TRBV27 and J is TRBJ1-1; D possibly corresponds to TRBD1 (6 bases). The CDR3 is 13 residues long. V lost 3 bases and J 8 bases, leaving 13 bases between the germline ends. Germline V gene sequence: CDR1 MNHEY, CDR2 SMNVEV (reference sequence). CDR3 loop: CASSLRGSKEAFF. Here the CDR3 DNA reads TGTGCCAGCAGTTTGAGGGGGAGTAAAGAAGCTTTCTTT.

The chain recombines TRBV28 with TRBJ2-1; 10 nucleotides match TRBD2. The V and J ends lost 2 bases and 9 bases, in that order; junction bases with no gene match: 10. Germline CDR1 and CDR2: MDHEN and SYDVKM. The CDR3 runs 16 residues. This chain's CDR3 is CASSLASSGSTIEQFF. CDR3 in DNA: TGTGCCAGCAGTTTAGCGTCTAGCGGGAGCACGATTGAGCAGTTCTTC.

CDR3 region: CASTRGSTEAFF. The CDR3 DNA follows: TGTGCCAGCACCCGAGGTAGCACTGAAGCTTTCTTT. The genes are TRBV2 and TRBJ1-1; D gene unclear. The CDR3 length is 12 residues. V dropped 7 bases and J dropped 4 bases, with 10 bases sitting between them. Germline loops: CDR1 SNHLY, CDR2 FYNNEI.

The rearrangement links TRBV9 to TRBJ2-7; TRBD1 matches at 8 bases. This CDR3 comprises 15 residues. The germline V gene has CDR1 SGDLS and CDR2 YYNGEE. V gave up 4 bases and J gave up 2 bases; unmatched junction bases: 8. As DNA, the CDR3 is TGTGCCAGCAGCCCACGAGGACAGGGAGCCTACGAGCAGTACTTC. Translation: CASSPRGQGAYEQYF.

The chain combines TRBV27 with TRBJ2-7; 7 bases agree with TRBD1. The V gene's germline CDR1 is MNHEY and CDR2 SMNVEV (reference sequence). This CDR3 is built from 17 residues. The trim removed 0 bases at V and 0 bases at J, leaving 8 bases unmatched. As DNA, the CDR3 is TGTGCCAGCAGTTTATCCCCCAGGGACAGACTCTCCTACGAGCAGTACTTC. Protein sequence: CASSLSPRDRLSYEQYF.

As for this clone: This CDR3 is also generated by other DNA sequences in the sample. V and J are TRBV6-1 and TRBJ1-2; TRBD1 matches at 8 bases. The CDR3 contains 14 residues. CDR1 is MNHNS, CDR2 SASEGT, per germline. Trimming removed 3 bases from V and 5 bases from J; junction bases left unmatched: 5. CDR3 in amino acids: CASSDGGQGYGYTF. DNA of the CDR3: TGTGCCAGCAGTGACGGTGGACAGGGTTATGGCTACACCTTC.

The chain joins TRBV10-3 to TRBJ2-5, with D perhaps matching TRBD1 (5 bases). Looked up from germline, CDR1 is ENHRY and CDR2 is SYGVKD. The CDR3 extends over 14 amino acids. V shed 3 bases and J shed 4 bases, with 12 bases lying between them. CDR3 in amino acids: CAISDVGARETQYF. The CDR3 DNA reads as TGTGCCATCAGTGATGTAGGGGCTAGAGAGACCCAGTACTTC.

This clone was detected a few times. The chain couples TRBV13 to TRBJ1-2, with 7 bases aligning to TRBD1. V was clipped by 5 bases and J by 7 bases; unmatched bases: 4. Per germline, CDR1 PRHDT and CDR2 FYEKMQ (reference sequence). This CDR3 has 12 amino acids. This chain's CDR3 is CASSPGGTGYTF. The CDR3 region has the DNA TGTGCCAGCAGCCCAGGGGGGACTGGCTACACCTTC.

CDR3 nucleotide sequence: TGTGCCAGCAGCTCGGGATCGTCATATGGCTACACCTTC. Residues: CASSSGSSYGYTF. The V and J genes are TRBV5-6 and TRBJ1-2, with D hard to call. This CDR3 spans 13 amino acids. The germline V and J ends were trimmed by 3 bases and 5 bases, with 11 bases remaining between them. The germline V gene encodes CDR1 SGHDT and CDR2 YYEEEE. Filled out from reference TRBV5-6 and TRBJ1-2, the complete variable domain reads DAGVTQSPTHLIKTRGQQVTLRCSPKSGHDTVSWYQQALGQGPQFIFQYYEEEERQRGNFPDRFSGHQFPNYSSELNVNALLLGDSALYLCASSSGSSYGYTFGSGTRLTVV.

The chain joins TRBV18 to TRBJ1-3; 7 bases are shared with TRBD1. The length of the CDR3 is 17 residues. Germline lookup yields CDR1 KGHSH and CDR2 LQKENI. V shed 2 bases, J shed 0 bases, and the junction held 7 bases outside the gene matches. In DNA, the CDR3 is TGTGCCAGCTCACCAGGGACAGCCGTTAACTCTGGAAACACCATATATTTT. It codes for CASSPGTAVNSGNTIYF.

The chain is built from TRBV30 and TRBJ1-1, with TRBD1 as a possible D gene (5 bases). The V gene lost 5 bases and the J gene lost 6 bases, with 7 bases spanning the gap. Germline lookup yields CDR1 GTSNPN and CDR2 SVGIG (reference sequence). This CDR3 spans 10 amino acids. In DNA, the CDR3 is TGTGCCTGGGGGGGGGCTGAAGCTTTCTTT. Its protein is CAWGGAEAFF.

In DNA, the CDR3 is TGCGCCAGCAGCCAAGATCCTCCGGGGGGGATGGGCACTGAAGCTTTCTTT. It specifies CASSQDPPGGMGTEAFF. The rearrangement joins TRBV4-1 to TRBJ1-1, with D possibly TRBD1 on 5 matching bases. Germline CDR1 MGHRA, CDR2 YSYEKL. V lost 0 bases and J 4 bases, leaving 18 bases between the germline ends. This CDR3 has 17 amino acids.

The chain is built from TRBV13 and TRBJ2-5; 10 nucleotides match TRBD1. The V gene's germline CDR1 is PRHDT and CDR2 FYEKMQ (reference sequence). The length of the CDR3 is 16 residues. Losses at the gene ends were 4 bases for V and 0 bases for J; bases not matched to a gene: 5. The CDR3 DNA reads TGTGCCAGCAGCTCCCGGGACAGGGGCAACCAAGAGACCCAGTACTTC. Translated: CASSSRDRGNQETQYF.

The chain combines TRBV6-5 with TRBJ2-4; TRBD1 matches 7 bases. Trimming at V came to 7 bases and at J to 1 base, leaving 7 bases not matched to a gene. The CDR3 is 15 amino acids. Germline CDR1 MNHEY, CDR2 SVGAGI. CDR3 nucleotides: TGTGCCAGCAAACGTGTGGGACAGGCCAAAAACATTCAGTACTTC. This encodes CASKRVGQAKNIQYF.

The chain combines TRBV5-1 with TRBJ2-7, with TRBD1 matching over 8 bases. The germline CDR1 and CDR2 sequences are SGHRS and YFSETQ. This CDR3 is 15 amino acids long. After removal of 0 bases from V and 4 bases from J, the junction contained 6 bases not matched to a gene. The CDR3 DNA follows: TGCGCCAGCAGCTTGGGACTCGGACAGGGTTACGAGCAGTACTTC. It encodes CASSLGLGQGYEQYF.

The chain uses TRBV6-5 and TRBJ1-2; possible D gene TRBD1, 6 bases. V gave up 0 bases and J gave up 6 bases, with 11 bases separating them. The germline V gene encodes CDR1 MNHEY and CDR2 SVGAGI. The CDR3 has 14 amino acids. The CDR3 loop is CASSYSSQGDGYTF. The CDR3 nucleotides read TGTGCCAGCAGTTACTCCTCACAGGGTGATGGCTACACCTTC.

This clone was detected only a few times. The CDR3 DNA follows: TGCGCCAGCAGCTTGGAACAGGGTGTAGAGTATGGCTACACCTTC. Its protein product is CASSLEQGVEYGYTF. The rearrangement links TRBV5-1 to TRBJ1-2; D is possibly TRBD1 (6 bases). Germline V gives CDR1 SGHRS, CDR2 YFSETQ. The CDR3 runs to 15 residues. The V end lost 0 bases, the J end lost 5 bases, and 14 bases lay between the germline ends.

This clone appeared once. CDR3 sequence: CASSLGGQGPYEQYF. As DNA, the CDR3 is TGCGCCAGCAGCTTGGGGGGGCAGGGGCCCTACGAGCAGTACTTC. This sequence joins TRBV5-1 and TRBJ2-7; possible D gene TRBD1, 6 bases. Germline V gives CDR1 SGHRS, CDR2 YFSETQ. The CDR3 has 15 amino acids. Trimming pared 0 bases from V and 2 bases from J, leaving 12 bases between.

The chain is built from TRBV15 and TRBJ1-4, with 9 bases aligning to TRBD1. This CDR3 comprises 16 residues. The V segment lost 0 bases and the J segment 6 bases; nucleotides outside the gene matches: 5. Germline values: CDR1 LNHNV, CDR2 YYDKDF (reference sequence). The CDR3 DNA sequence: TGTGCCACCAGCAGAGATACAGGGGGCTTGGATGAAAAACTGTTTTTT. Its protein product is CATSRDTGGLDEKLFF.

The rearrangement joins TRBV6-5 to TRBJ2-4; D perhaps matches TRBD1 (6 bases). The CDR3 totals 15 residues. The germline V gene encodes CDR1 MNHEY and CDR2 SVGAGI. V was pared by 5 bases and J by 0 bases, with 11 bases between. The CDR3 DNA reads as TGTGCCAGCAGTCCGGACAGCGGAGCCAAAAACATTCAGTACTTC. Encoded protein: CASSPDSGAKNIQYF.

This clone is a singleton in its sample. V is TRBV2 and J is TRBJ2-2, with unresolved D. The CDR3 extends over 13 amino acids. The V end was cut by 10 bases, the J end by 4 bases, with 13 bases between. Germline V gene lookup returns CDR1 SNHLY and CDR2 FYNNEI. CDR3 region: CATQEAVTGELFF. The CDR3 nucleotides read TGTGCCACCCAAGAGGCGGTCACCGGGGAGCTGTTTTTT.

About this clone itself: Relative to the germline gene, one junction end is altered; a read error may explain this. The chain has TRBV7-7 and TRBJ2-5, with D possibly TRBD2 on 6 matching bases. The germline CDR1 and CDR2 sequences are SSHAT and FNYEAQ (reference sequence). This CDR3 is 15 amino acids long. The chain's CDR3 is CASSPLSGGEETQYF. CDR3 coding DNA: TGTGCTAGCAGCCCTCTAAGCGGAGGGGAAGAGACCCAGTACTTC.

This chain links TRBV28 with TRBJ2-1; D not resolved. The V and J ends lost 4 bases and 7 bases respectively, with 11 bases between them. The CDR3 has 13 amino acids. Germline CDR1 MDHEN, CDR2 SYDVKM. For the CDR3, the DNA is TGTGCCAGCAGTTCAGGTGCGTTTAATGAGCAGTTCTTC. Translated: CASSSGAFNEQFF. The complete variable domain, with remaining parts taken from reference TRBV28 and TRBJ2-1, reads DVKVTQSSRYLVKRTGEKVFLECVQDMDHENMFWYRQDPGLGLRLIYFSYDVKMKEKGDIPEGYSVSREKKERFSLILESASTNQTSMYLCASSSGAFNEQFFGPGTRLTVL.

The CDR3 spells CASSDSQVGRWNTEAFF. The CDR3 DNA reads TGTGCCAGCAGTGACTCCCAGGTGGGTCGGTGGAACACTGAAGCTTTCTTT. V and J are TRBV6-4 and TRBJ1-1; D is ambiguous. This CDR3 comprises 17 residues. Trimming removed 0 bases at V and 1 base at J, with 15 bases between. From germline, CDR1 is MRHNA and CDR2 SNTAGT.